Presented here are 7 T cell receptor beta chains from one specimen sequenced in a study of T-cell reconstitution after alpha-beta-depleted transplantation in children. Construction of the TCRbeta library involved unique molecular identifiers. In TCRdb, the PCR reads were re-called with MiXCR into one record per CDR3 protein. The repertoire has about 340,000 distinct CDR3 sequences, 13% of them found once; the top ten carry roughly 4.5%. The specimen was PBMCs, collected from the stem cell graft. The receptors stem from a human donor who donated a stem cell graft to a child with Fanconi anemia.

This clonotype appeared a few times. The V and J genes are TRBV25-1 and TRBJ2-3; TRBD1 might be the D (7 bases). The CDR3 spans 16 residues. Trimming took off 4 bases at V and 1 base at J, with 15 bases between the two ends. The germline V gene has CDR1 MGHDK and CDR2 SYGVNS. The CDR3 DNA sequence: TGTGCCAGCAGTGGGCGGGACAGAATACGCACAGATACGCAGTATTTT. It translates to CASSGRDRIRTDTQYF.

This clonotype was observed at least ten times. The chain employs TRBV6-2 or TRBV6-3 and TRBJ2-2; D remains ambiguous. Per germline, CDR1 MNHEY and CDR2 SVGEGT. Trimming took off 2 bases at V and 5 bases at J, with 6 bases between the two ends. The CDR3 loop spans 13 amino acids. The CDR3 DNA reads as TGTGCCAGCAGTTACCTTCGGACCGGGGAGCTGTTTTTT. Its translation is CASSYLRTGELFF.

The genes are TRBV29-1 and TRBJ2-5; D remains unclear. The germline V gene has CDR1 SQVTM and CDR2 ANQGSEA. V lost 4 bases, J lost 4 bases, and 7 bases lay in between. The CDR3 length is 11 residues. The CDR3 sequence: CSVGLVETQYF. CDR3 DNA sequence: TGCAGCGTTGGGCTCGTAGAGACCCAGTACTTC.

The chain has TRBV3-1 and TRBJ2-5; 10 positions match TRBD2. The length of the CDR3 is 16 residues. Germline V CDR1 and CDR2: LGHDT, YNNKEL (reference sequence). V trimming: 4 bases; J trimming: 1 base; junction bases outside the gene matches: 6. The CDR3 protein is CASSPLSGGTQETQYF. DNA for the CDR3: TGTGCCAGCAGCCCCCTTAGCGGGGGGACCCAAGAGACCCAGTACTTC.

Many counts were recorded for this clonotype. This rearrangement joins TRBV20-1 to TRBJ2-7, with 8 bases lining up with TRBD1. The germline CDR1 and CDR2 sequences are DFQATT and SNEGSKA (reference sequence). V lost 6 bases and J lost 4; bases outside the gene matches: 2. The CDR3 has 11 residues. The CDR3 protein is CSATGGYEQYF. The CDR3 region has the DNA TGCAGTGCCACAGGGGGGTACGAGCAGTACTTC.

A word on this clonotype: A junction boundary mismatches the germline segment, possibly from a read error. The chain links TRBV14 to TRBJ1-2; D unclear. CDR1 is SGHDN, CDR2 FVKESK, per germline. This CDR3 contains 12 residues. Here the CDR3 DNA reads TGTGCCAGCGGCCAAGTAAACGCTGGCTACACCTTC. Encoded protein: CASGQVNAGYTF.

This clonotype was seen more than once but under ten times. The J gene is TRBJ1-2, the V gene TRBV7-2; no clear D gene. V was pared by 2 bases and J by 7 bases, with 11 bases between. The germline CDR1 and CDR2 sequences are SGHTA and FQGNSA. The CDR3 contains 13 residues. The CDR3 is CASSLTSASGYTF. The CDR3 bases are TGTGCCAGCAGCTTAACGTCGGCGAGTGGCTACACCTTC.